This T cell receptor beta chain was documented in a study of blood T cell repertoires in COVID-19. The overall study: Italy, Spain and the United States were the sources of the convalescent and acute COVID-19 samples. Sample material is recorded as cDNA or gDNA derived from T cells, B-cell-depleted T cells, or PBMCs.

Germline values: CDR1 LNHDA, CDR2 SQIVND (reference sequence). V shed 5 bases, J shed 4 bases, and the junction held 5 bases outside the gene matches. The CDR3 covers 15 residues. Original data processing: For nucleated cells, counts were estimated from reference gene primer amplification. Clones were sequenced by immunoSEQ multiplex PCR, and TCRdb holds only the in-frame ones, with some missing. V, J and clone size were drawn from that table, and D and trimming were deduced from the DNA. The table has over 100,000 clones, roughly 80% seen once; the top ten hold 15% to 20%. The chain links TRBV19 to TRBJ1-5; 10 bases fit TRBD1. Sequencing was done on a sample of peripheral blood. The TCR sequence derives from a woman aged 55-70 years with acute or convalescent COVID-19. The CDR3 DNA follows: TGTGCCAGTAGTCTCGGGACAGGGGTTAATCAGCCCCAGCATTTT. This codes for CASSLGTGVNQPQHF.